This entry concerns a single T cell receptor (beta chain). As yet, its antigen is unknown. Germline loops: CDR1 KGHDR, CDR2 SFDVKD. This CDR3 comprises 16 residues. With V trimmed by 9 bases and J by 0 bases, 10 bases remained unmatched. This sample is part of a study of human T cells and chemical hapten exposure. Study-level points and caveats: Versus controls, expanded TCRs had significantly more large CDR3 similarity clusters. Patch test score rose with PT1 expanded TCRs, significant at 8, 16, 32, not 4.

Time point noted: patch test 1, 2 weeks after DPC sensitization. Treatment: therapeutic diphenylcyclopropenone sensitization with weekly scalp DPC. Individual cDNA molecules received unique molecular identifiers in the library. In TCRdb, the RACE reads were re-called with MiXCR into one record per CDR3 protein. There are some 180,000 distinct CDR3 sequences in the sample; about a fifth occur only once, and roughly 6.7% lies in the top ten. Specimen: whole blood, collected in connection with sensitization to the hapten diphenylcyclopropenone (DPC). This clonotype was sampled from a woman between 50 and 59 years old with alopecia areata. Some clones in this sample may be carry-over from other donors' samples. The chain joins TRBV24-1 to TRBJ2-1, with TRBD1 matching over 7 bases. The CDR3 protein is CATPPGGTISYNEQFF. The CDR3 DNA follows: TGTGCCACCCCACCAGGGGGAACAATCTCCTACAATGAGCAGTTCTTC.